This T cell receptor beta chain was identified during a study of T cell responses to AZD1222 COVID-19 vaccine. Assay used: immunoSEQ multiplex PCR; TCRdb lists only in-frame clones, some missing. This repertoire shows about 120,000 clones, approximately 90% found once; its top ten account for 15%. CDR1 and CDR2 from the germline V gene are SGHNT and YENEEA. The CDR3 is 9 amino acids. Trimming removed 10 bases from V and 15 bases from J, with 10 bases in between. General study points: Mostly white British, mostly female donors; authors suggested clonal diversity may be underestimated. Repertoire sampling occurred only after the peak T cell response.

With regard to this clone: The target antigen is unknown.

This clonotype originated in an adult who received the AZD1222 COVID-19 vaccine. The specimen comprised peripheral blood, sampled 28 days after the second AZD1222 dose. The genes are TRBV11-3 and TRBJ1-6; D is ambiguous. CDR3 region: CATSRHLHF. In DNA form, the CDR3 reads TGTGCCACCTCGAGACACCTCCACTTT.